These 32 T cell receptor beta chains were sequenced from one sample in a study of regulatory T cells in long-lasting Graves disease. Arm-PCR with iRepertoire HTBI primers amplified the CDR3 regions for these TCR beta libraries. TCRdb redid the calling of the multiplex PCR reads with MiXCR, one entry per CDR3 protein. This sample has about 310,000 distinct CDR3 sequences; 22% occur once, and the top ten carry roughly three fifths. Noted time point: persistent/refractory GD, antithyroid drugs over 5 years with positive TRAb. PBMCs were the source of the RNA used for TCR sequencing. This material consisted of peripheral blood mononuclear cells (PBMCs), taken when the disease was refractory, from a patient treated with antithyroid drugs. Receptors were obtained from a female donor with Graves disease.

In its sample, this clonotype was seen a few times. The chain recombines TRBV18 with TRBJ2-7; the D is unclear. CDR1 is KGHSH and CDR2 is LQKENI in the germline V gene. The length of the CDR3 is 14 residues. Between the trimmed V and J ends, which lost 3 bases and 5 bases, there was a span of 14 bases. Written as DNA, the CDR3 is TGTGCCAGCTCACCCCGACGTAGTCCCCACGAGCAGTACTTC. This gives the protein CASSPRRSPHEQYF.

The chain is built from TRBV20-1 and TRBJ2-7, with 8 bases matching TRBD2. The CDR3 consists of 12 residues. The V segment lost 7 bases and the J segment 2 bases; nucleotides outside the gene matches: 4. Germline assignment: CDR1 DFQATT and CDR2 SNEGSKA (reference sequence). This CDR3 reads CSVQAGAYEQYF. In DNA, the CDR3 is TGCAGTGTTCAAGCGGGAGCCTACGAGCAGTACTTC.

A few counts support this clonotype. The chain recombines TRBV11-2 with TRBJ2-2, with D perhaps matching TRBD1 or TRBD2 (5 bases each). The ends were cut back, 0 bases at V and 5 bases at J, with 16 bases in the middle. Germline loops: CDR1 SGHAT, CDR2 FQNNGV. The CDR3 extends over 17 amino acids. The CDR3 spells CASSLDRGALGTGELFF. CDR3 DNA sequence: TGTGCCAGCAGCTTAGATCGGGGCGCCCTGGGAACCGGGGAGCTGTTTTTT.

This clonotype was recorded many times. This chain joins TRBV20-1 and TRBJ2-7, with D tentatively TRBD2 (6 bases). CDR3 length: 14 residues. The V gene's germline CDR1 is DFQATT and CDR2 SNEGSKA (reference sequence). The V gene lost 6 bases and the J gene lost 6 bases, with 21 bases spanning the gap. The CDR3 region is CSAELGGTVPEQYF. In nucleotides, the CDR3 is TGCAGTGCCGAGTTGGGCGGGACGGTACCCGAGCAGTACTTC.

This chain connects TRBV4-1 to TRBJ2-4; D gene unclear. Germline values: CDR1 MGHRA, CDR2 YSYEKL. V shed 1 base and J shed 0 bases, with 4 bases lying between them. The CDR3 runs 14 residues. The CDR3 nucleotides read TGCGCCAGCAGCCAAGGACTAGCCAAAAACATTCAGTACTTC. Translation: CASSQGLAKNIQYF.

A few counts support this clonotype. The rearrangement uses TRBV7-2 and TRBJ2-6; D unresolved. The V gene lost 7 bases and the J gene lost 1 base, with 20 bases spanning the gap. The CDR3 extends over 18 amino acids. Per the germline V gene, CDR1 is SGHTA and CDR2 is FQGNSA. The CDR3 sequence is CASTRGARFRSGANVLTF. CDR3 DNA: TGTGCCAGCACCCGAGGCGCCAGGTTCAGATCTGGGGCCAACGTCCTGACTTTC.

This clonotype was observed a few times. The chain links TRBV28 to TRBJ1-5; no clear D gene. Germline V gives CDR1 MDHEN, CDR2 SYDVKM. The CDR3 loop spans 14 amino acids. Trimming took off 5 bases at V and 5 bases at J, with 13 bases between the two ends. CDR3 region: CASSPTGTYQPQHF. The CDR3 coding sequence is TGTGCCAGCAGTCCGACGGGTACCTATCAGCCCCAGCATTTT.

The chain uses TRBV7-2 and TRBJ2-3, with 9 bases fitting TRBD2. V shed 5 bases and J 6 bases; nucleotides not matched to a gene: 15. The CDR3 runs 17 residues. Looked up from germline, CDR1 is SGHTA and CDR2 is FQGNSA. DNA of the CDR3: TGTGCCAGCAGCCACTCCTTACATTCCCTAGCGGGGGATACGCAGTATTTT. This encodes CASSHSLHSLAGDTQYF.

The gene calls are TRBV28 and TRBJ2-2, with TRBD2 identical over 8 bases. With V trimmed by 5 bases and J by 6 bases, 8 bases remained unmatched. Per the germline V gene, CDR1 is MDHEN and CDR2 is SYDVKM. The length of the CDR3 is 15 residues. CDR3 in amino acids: CASSPAGALAGELFF. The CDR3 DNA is TGTGCCAGCAGTCCAGCGGGGGCGCTCGCCGGGGAGCTGTTTTTT.

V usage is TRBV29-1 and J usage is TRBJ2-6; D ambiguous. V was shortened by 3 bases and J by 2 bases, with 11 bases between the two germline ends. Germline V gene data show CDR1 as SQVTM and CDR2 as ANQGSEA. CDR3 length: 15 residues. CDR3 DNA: TGCAGCGTTGATGCTTCTGGGGCTGGGGCCAACGTCCTGACTTTC. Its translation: CSVDASGAGANVLTF.

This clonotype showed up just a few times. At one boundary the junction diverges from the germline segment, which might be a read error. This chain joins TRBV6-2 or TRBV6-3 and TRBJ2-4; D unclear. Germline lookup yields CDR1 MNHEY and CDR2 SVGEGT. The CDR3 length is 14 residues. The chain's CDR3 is CASSYSSGNRYFLF. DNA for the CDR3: TGTGCCAGCAGTTACTCGAGTGGGAACCGCTACTTCTTATTC.

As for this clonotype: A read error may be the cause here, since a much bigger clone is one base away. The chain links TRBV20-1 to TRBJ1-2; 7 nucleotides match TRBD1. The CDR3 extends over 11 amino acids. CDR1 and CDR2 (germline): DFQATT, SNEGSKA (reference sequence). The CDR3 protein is CSARGGDGCTF. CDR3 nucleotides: TGCAGTGCACGAGGGGGCGACGGCTGCACCTTC.

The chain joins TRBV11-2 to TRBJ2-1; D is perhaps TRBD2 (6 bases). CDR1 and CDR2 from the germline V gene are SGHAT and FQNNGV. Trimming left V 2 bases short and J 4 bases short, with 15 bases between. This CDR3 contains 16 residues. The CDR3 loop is CASSLRLAALYNEQFF. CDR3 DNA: TGTGCCAGCAGCTTACGGTTAGCGGCTCTTTACAATGAGCAGTTCTTC.

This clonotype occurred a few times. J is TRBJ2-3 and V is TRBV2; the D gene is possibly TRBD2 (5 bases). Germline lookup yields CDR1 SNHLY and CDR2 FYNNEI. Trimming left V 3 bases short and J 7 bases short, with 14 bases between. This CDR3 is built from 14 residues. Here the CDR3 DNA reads TGTGCCAGCAGTGAGAAGGAGGCCCCGAATACGCAGTATTTT. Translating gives CASSEKEAPNTQYF.

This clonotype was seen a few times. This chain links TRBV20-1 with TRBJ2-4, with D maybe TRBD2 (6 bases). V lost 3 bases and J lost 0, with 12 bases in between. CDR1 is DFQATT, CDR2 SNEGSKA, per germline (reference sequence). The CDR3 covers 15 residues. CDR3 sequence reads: CSARRSGLAKNIQYF. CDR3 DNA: TGCAGTGCTAGGAGGAGCGGGCTAGCCAAAAACATTCAGTACTTC.

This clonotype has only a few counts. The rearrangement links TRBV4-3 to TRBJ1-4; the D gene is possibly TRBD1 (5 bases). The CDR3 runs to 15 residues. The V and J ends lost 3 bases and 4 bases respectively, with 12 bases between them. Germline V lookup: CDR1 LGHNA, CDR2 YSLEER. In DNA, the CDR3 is TGCGCCAGCAGCCACTCCCGACAGAATAATGAAAAACTGTTTTTT. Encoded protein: CASSHSRQNNEKLFF.

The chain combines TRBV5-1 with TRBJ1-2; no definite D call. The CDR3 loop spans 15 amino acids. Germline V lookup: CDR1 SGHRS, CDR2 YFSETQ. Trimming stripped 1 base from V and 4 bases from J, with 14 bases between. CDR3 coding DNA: TGCGCCAGCAGCTTGCGCTCGGGCTTAACCTATGGCTACACCTTC. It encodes CASSLRSGLTYGYTF.

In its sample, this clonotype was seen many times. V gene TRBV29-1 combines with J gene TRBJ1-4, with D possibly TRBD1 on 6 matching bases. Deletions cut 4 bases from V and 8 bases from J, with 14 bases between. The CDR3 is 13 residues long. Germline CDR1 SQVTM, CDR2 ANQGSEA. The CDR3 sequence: CSVGVQGGEKLFF. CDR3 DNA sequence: TGCAGCGTTGGTGTACAGGGAGGGGAAAAACTGTTTTTT.

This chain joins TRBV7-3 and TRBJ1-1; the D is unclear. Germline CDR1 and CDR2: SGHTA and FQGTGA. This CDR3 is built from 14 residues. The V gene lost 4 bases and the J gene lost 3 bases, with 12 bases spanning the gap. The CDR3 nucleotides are TGTGCCAGCAGCTCGTCCCCGATAGACACTGAAGCTTTCTTT. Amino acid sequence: CASSSSPIDTEAFF.

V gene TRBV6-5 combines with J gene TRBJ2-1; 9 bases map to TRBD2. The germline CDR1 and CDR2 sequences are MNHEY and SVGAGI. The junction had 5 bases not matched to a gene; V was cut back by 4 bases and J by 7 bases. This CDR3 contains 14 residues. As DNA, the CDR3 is TGTGCCAGCAGTTTAGCGGGAGTATGGAATGAGCAGTTCTTC. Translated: CASSLAGVWNEQFF.

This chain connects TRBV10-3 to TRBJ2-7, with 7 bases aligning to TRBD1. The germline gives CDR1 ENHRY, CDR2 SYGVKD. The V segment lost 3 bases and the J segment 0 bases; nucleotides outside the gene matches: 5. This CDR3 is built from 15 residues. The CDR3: CAISEQGQSSYEQYF. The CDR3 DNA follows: TGTGCCATCAGTGAACAGGGACAGAGCTCCTACGAGCAGTACTTC.

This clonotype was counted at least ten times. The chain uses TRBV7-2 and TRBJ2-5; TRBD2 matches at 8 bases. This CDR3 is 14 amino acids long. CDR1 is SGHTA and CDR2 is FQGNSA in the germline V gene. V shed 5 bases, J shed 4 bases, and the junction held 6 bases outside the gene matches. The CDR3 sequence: CASSIGLAGETQYF. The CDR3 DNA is TGTGCCAGCAGCATTGGGCTAGCGGGAGAGACCCAGTACTTC.

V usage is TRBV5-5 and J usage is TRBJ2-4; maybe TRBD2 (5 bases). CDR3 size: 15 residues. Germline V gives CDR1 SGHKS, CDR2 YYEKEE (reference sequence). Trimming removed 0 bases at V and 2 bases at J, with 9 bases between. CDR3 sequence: CASSLAGFSKNIQYF. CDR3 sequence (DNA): TGTGCCAGCAGCTTGGCGGGATTTTCCAAAAACATTCAGTACTTC.

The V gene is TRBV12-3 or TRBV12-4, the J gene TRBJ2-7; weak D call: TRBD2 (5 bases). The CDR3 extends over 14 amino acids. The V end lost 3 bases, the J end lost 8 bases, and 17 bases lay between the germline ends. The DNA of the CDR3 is TGTGCCAGCAGTTTCGAGTCGGGAACCCACAAGCAGTACTTC. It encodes CASSFESGTHKQYF.

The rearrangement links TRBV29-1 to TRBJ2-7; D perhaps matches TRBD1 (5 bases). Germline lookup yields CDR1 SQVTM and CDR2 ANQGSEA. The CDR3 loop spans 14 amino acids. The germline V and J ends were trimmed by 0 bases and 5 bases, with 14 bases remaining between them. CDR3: CSVEDPRVSHEQYF. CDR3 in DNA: TGCAGCGTTGAAGATCCCAGGGTGTCCCACGAGCAGTACTTC.

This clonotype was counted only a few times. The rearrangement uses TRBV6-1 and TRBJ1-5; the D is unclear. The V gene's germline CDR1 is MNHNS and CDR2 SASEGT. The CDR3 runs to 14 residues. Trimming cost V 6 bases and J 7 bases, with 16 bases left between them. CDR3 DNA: TGTGCCAGCAGGAACATGGGTCGAGAACAGCCCCAGCATTTT. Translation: CASRNMGREQPQHF.

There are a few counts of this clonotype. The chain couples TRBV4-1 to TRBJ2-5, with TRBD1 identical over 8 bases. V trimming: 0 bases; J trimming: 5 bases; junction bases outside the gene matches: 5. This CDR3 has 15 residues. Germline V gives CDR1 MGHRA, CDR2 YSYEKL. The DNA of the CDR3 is TGCGCCAGCAGCCAAGAGGACAGGGAGTGGGAGACCCAGTACTTC. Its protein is CASSQEDREWETQYF.

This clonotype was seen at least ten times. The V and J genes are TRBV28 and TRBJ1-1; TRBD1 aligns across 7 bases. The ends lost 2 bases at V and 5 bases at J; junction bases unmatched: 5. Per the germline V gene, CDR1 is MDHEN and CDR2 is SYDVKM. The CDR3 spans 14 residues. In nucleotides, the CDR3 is TGTGCCAGCAGTTTACCCCTGACAGGGACTGAAGCTTTCTTT. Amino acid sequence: CASSLPLTGTEAFF.

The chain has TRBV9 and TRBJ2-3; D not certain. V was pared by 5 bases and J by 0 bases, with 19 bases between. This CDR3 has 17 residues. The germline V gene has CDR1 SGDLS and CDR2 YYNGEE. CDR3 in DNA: TGTGCCAGCAGTTTAAGCCTACCCGCGTCGAGCACAGATACGCAGTATTTT. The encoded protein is CASSLSLPASSTDTQYF.

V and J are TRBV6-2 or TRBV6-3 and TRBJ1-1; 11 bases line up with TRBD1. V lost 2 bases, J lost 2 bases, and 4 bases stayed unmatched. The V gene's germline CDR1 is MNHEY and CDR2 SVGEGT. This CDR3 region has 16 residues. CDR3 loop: CASSYGTGGTNTEAFF. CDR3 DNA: TGTGCCAGCAGTTACGGGACAGGGGGTACTAACACTGAAGCTTTCTTT.

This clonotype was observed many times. CDR3 sequence reads: CASSVIRGLYTGELFF. As DNA, the CDR3 is TGTGCCAGCAGCGTTATACGTGGACTCTACACCGGGGAGCTGTTTTTT. The J gene is TRBJ2-2, the V gene TRBV6-1; D is possibly TRBD2 (5 bases). V was pared by 6 bases and J by 3 bases, with 17 bases between. The CDR3 contains 16 residues. Germline-derived CDR1 and CDR2 are MNHNS and SASEGT.

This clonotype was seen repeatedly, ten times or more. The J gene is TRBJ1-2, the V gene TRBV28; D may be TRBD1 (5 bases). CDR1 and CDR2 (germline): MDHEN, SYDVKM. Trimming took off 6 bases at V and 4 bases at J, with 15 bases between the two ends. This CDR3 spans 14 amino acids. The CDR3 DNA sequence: TGTGCCAGCAGCCCCCCTTCTCAGGGCTATGGCTACACCTTC. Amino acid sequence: CASSPPSQGYGYTF.